This TCR beta chain was observed in a study of T cells in localized non-small cell lung cancer. Regarding the study as a whole: Uninvolved adjacent lung had more T cell clonality than any other tissue, topping tumor.

Concerning this clone: Its antigen is as yet unknown.

The table came from immunoSEQ multiplex PCR; TCRdb's copy has only in-frame clones and leaves some out. The sample lists around 91,000 clones; about nine tenths were seen once. The CDR3 is made up of 15 amino acids. Trimming took off 4 bases at V and 0 bases at J, with 8 bases between the two ends. Germline CDR1 reads SGHRS; CDR2 reads YFSETQ. The genes are TRBV5-1 and TRBJ1-6, with a tentative D call TRBD1 (5 bases). The source of this sequence is a man aged 35 to 69 with stage I squamous cell lung carcinoma. The material sequenced was peripheral blood, taken before any cancer treatment. The CDR3 nucleotides are TGCGCCAGCAGCGGTGACAGCTCCTATAATTCACCCCTCCACTTT. Its translation is CASSGDSSYNSPLHF.